Included here is one T cell receptor (beta chain) sequence, with context. The data derive from a study of blood T cell repertoires in COVID-19. Original processing notes: The assay estimated nucleated cells by amplifying reference gene primers. Here immunoSEQ multiplex PCR was the method, and the copy in TCRdb shows in-frame clones only, minus some. V and J calls and clone size follow that table, whereas D and trimming were derived from the DNA. The sample includes under 150,000 clones, around 87% of them seen just once. The CDR3 length is 17 residues. Germline CDR1 is SGHAT and CDR2 is FQNNGV. V was clipped by 5 bases and J by 8 bases; unmatched bases: 16.

The receptor comes from a man aged 65-85 years with active COVID-19. The V and J genes are TRBV11-2 and TRBJ2-1; 9 bases align to TRBD2. The specimen sequenced was peripheral blood. The CDR3 protein is CASSAKPGLATSYEQFF. The CDR3 DNA reads TGTGCCAGCAGCGCGAAACCGGGACTAGCCACATCCTATGAGCAGTTCTTC.